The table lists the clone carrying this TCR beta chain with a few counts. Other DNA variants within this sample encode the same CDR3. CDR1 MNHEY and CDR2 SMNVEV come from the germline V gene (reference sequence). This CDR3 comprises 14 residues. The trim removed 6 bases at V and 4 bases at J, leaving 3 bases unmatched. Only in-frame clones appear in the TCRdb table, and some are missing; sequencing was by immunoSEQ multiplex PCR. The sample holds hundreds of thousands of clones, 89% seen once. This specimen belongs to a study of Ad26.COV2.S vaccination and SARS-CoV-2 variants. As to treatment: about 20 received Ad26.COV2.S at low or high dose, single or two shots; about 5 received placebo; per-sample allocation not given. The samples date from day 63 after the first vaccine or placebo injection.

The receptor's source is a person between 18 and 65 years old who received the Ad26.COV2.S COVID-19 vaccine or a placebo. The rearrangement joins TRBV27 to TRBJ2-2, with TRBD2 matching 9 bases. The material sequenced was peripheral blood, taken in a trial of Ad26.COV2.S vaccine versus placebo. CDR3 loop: CASRGLAGTGELFF. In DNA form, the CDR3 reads TGTGCCAGCAGGGGACTAGCTGGCACCGGGGAGCTGTTTTTT.